A selection of T cell receptor beta chains follows, all from one sample in a study of blood T cell repertoires in COVID-19. The repertoire was sequenced with immunoSEQ multiplex PCR; TCRdb's copy has only in-frame clones and lacks some. The sample has some 340,000 clones, 65% to 85% seen once. The sequencing input was peripheral blood. These receptors were taken from a man between 25 and 39 years old with active or convalescent COVID-19. Both conserved end residues are part of each CDR3. The order of the fields is J gene, D gene, V gene, clone size, CDR3 DNA, CDR3 protein. A D gene is named only where the DNA matches it firmly. Size is stated for part of the rows, as once, few or many counts, or as a class when the clone is expanded.

j_call: TRBJ2-7; d_call: TRBD2; v_call: TRBV6-4; clone_size: -; cdr3_nt: TGTGCCAGCAGTGACGGGACTAGCGGGAGCGAGCAGTACTTC; cdr3_aa: CASSDGTSGSEQYF
j_call: TRBJ1-1; d_call: TRBD1; v_call: TRBV7-2; clone_size: -; cdr3_nt: TGTGCCAGCAGCCCCGGGACAGCCACTGAAGCTTTCTTT; cdr3_aa: CASSPGTATEAFF
j_call: TRBJ2-1; d_call: -; v_call: TRBV2; clone_size: -; cdr3_nt: TGTGCCAGCAGTGAAGGGAGAAGCTCCTACAATGAGCAGTTCTTC; cdr3_aa: CASSEGRSSYNEQFF
j_call: TRBJ1-4; d_call: -; v_call: TRBV3-1/TRBV3-2; clone_size: -; cdr3_nt: TGTGCCAGCAGCCAAGAGCAGGGAGGAGTAGAAAAACTGTTTTTT; cdr3_aa: CASSQEQGGVEKLFF
j_call: TRBJ2-3; d_call: TRBD2; v_call: TRBV29-1; clone_size: -; cdr3_nt: TGCAGTATAGAAGGGACTAGCGGAAGCACAGATACGCAGTATTTT; cdr3_aa: CSIEGTSGSTDTQYF
j_call: TRBJ1-2; d_call: -; v_call: TRBV11-3; clone_size: -; cdr3_nt: TGTGCCAGCAGCTATGGCAGGGGCCTCTATGGCTACACCTTC; cdr3_aa: CASSYGRGLYGYTF
j_call: TRBJ1-6; d_call: -; v_call: TRBV4-2; clone_size: few; cdr3_nt: TGTGCCAGCAGCCAAGAAGCCCCGACAGGTTTTAGCTCCTATAATTCACCCCTCCACTTT; cdr3_aa: CASSQEAPTGFSSYNSPLHF
j_call: TRBJ2-1; d_call: -; v_call: TRBV28; clone_size: -; cdr3_nt: TGTGCCAGCAGTATCCCCCTCGGGGGACAGAGCTCCTACAATGAGCAGTTCTTC; cdr3_aa: CASSIPLGGQSSYNEQFF
j_call: TRBJ2-2; d_call: -; v_call: TRBV11-2; clone_size: -; cdr3_nt: TGTGCCAGCCGACAGGAACCCGGGGAGCTGTTTTTT; cdr3_aa: CASRQEPGELFF
j_call: TRBJ1-4; d_call: -; v_call: TRBV23-1; clone_size: few; cdr3_nt: TGCGCCAGCAGTCAATGGTGGGCAGGGGATGCAACTAATGAAAAACTGTTTTTT; cdr3_aa: CASSQWWAGDATNEKLFF
j_call: TRBJ2-7; d_call: TRBD2; v_call: TRBV11-2; clone_size: -; cdr3_nt: TGTGCCAGCAGCTTAGGGACTAGCGGCTCCGGGGAGCAGTACTTC; cdr3_aa: CASSLGTSGSGEQYF
j_call: TRBJ2-7; d_call: -; v_call: TRBV6-5; clone_size: -; cdr3_nt: TGTGCCAGCAGCCGATCCGGGAGTACCCTCTACGAGCAGTACTTC; cdr3_aa: CASSRSGSTLYEQYF
j_call: TRBJ1-4; d_call: -; v_call: TRBV27; clone_size: once; cdr3_nt: TGTGCCAGCAGGCGTCACACTACAACTAATGAAAAACTGTTTTTT; cdr3_aa: CASRRHTTTNEKLFF
j_call: TRBJ2-5; d_call: TRBD1; v_call: TRBV11-3; clone_size: -; cdr3_nt: TGTGCCAGCAGCTTAGGAACCCAGGGTGAGGGGGCAGAGACCCAGTACTTC; cdr3_aa: CASSLGTQGEGAETQYF
j_call: TRBJ1-4; d_call: -; v_call: TRBV2; clone_size: -; cdr3_nt: TGTGCCAGCAGTGCGAGGGCCCCTGAGGGAAAACTGTTTTTT; cdr3_aa: CASSARAPEGKLFF
j_call: TRBJ1-1; d_call: -; v_call: TRBV14; clone_size: few; cdr3_nt: TGTGCCAGCAGCATCAGGGGAATGAACACTGAAGCTTTCTTT; cdr3_aa: CASSIRGMNTEAFF
j_call: TRBJ1-2; d_call: TRBD1; v_call: TRBV3-1/TRBV3-2; clone_size: few; cdr3_nt: TGTGCCAGCAGCCCGGCCGGGACAGCATATGGCTACACCTTC; cdr3_aa: CASSPAGTAYGYTF
j_call: TRBJ2-7; d_call: TRBD1; v_call: TRBV27; clone_size: -; cdr3_nt: TGTGCCAGCAGTCCTACGACAGGGTTTGGCTACGAGCAGTACTTC; cdr3_aa: CASSPTTGFGYEQYF
j_call: TRBJ1-1; d_call: -; v_call: TRBV11-3; clone_size: -; cdr3_nt: TGTGCCAGCAGCTTCGGGTCGGAGGTTTACAGGGTCGGTACGAACACTGAAGCTTTCTTT; cdr3_aa: CASSFGSEVYRVGTNTEAFF
j_call: TRBJ1-6; d_call: -; v_call: TRBV28; clone_size: few; cdr3_nt: TGTGCCAGCATCCCCCCCGGGGTTGTCTCACCCCTCCACTTT; cdr3_aa: CASIPPGVVSPLHF
j_call: TRBJ2-7; d_call: -; v_call: TRBV14; clone_size: -; cdr3_nt: TGTGCCAGCAGCCAAGACGCCAGGGGCGAGCAGTACTTC; cdr3_aa: CASSQDARGEQYF
j_call: TRBJ2-1; d_call: -; v_call: TRBV6-2/TRBV6-3; clone_size: -; cdr3_nt: TGTGCCAGCAGTTACCCCCCCGGGGCGGTGCTTGGGGGGAGCTCCTACAATGAGCAGTTCTTC; cdr3_aa: CASSYPPGAVLGGSSYNEQFF
j_call: TRBJ2-7; d_call: TRBD2; v_call: TRBV29-1; clone_size: -; cdr3_nt: TGCAGCGTTGAAAGGCGGGGGTCCTACGAGCAGTACTTC; cdr3_aa: CSVERRGSYEQYF
j_call: TRBJ2-2; d_call: TRBD1; v_call: TRBV5-1; clone_size: -; cdr3_nt: TGCGCCAGCAGCTCGACAGGGGGCGGAATCGGGGAGCTGTTTTTT; cdr3_aa: CASSSTGGGIGELFF
j_call: TRBJ2-1; d_call: -; v_call: TRBV9; clone_size: -; cdr3_nt: TGTGCCAGCAGTCGAGGCTCCTACAATGAGCAGTTCTTC; cdr3_aa: CASSRGSYNEQFF
j_call: TRBJ1-6; d_call: -; v_call: TRBV25-1; clone_size: many; cdr3_nt: TGTGCCAGCAGTGAAAAGTGGGGCGTGGGTAATTCACCCCTCCACTTT; cdr3_aa: CASSEKWGVGNSPLHF
j_call: TRBJ2-1; d_call: TRBD2; v_call: TRBV5-4; clone_size: -; cdr3_nt: TGTGCCAGCAGCTTGACTAGCGACATCTACAATGAGCAGTTCTTC; cdr3_aa: CASSLTSDIYNEQFF
j_call: TRBJ2-4; d_call: TRBD2; v_call: TRBV5-1; clone_size: -; cdr3_nt: TGCGCCAGCAGCTTGCAAGCTAGCGGGAGGGCTTCACGGATTCAGTACTTC; cdr3_aa: CASSLQASGRASRIQYF
j_call: TRBJ1-2; d_call: TRBD1; v_call: TRBV2; clone_size: once; cdr3_nt: TGTGCCAGCAGTGGGGAGGTCTTACAGGGGGCAACTGTGGGCTACACCTTC; cdr3_aa: CASSGEVLQGATVGYTF
j_call: TRBJ1-5; d_call: -; v_call: TRBV3-1/TRBV3-2; clone_size: -; cdr3_nt: TGTGCCAGCACCCCAGGGGTAGGTCAGCCCCAGCATTTT; cdr3_aa: CASTPGVGQPQHF
j_call: TRBJ2-4; d_call: TRBD1; v_call: TRBV3-1/TRBV3-2; clone_size: -; cdr3_nt: TGTGCCAGCAGCCTGACAGGGGGCGCGACCAAAAACATTCAGTACTTC; cdr3_aa: CASSLTGGATKNIQYF
j_call: TRBJ1-1; d_call: -; v_call: TRBV6-5; clone_size: once; cdr3_nt: TGTGCCAGCAGATGGGGGGAGCGGGACACTGAAGCTTTCTTT; cdr3_aa: CASRWGERDTEAFF
j_call: TRBJ2-5; d_call: -; v_call: TRBV5-6; clone_size: few; cdr3_nt: TGTGCCAGCAGCTTGGTGGGGGCGGGAGAGACCCAGTACTTC; cdr3_aa: CASSLVGAGETQYF
j_call: TRBJ2-2; d_call: -; v_call: TRBV12-3/TRBV12-4; clone_size: once; cdr3_nt: TGTGCCAGCAGTTTCGAGGGGGCCGGGGAGCTGTTTTTT; cdr3_aa: CASSFEGAGELFF
j_call: TRBJ1-6; d_call: -; v_call: TRBV11-3; clone_size: -; cdr3_nt: TGTGCCAGCAGCCATCCAAATGGACAGTATCGTGGTAATTCACCCCTCCACTTT; cdr3_aa: CASSHPNGQYRGNSPLHF
j_call: TRBJ1-6; d_call: -; v_call: TRBV7-3; clone_size: once; cdr3_nt: TGTGCCAGCAGCTTAGGCGACTTTAATTCACCCCTCCACTTT; cdr3_aa: CASSLGDFNSPLHF
j_call: TRBJ1-1; d_call: TRBD1; v_call: TRBV11-2; clone_size: once; cdr3_nt: TGTGCCAGCAGCTTAGCCGGGACAGGTGGAGCTTTCTTT; cdr3_aa: CASSLAGTGGAFF
j_call: TRBJ2-3; d_call: TRBD2; v_call: TRBV4-1; clone_size: -; cdr3_nt: TGCGCCAGCAGCCAAGAACGGGGGGAGGGCCGCGATACGCAGTATTTT; cdr3_aa: CASSQERGEGRDTQYF
j_call: TRBJ1-5; d_call: TRBD1; v_call: TRBV7-2; clone_size: -; cdr3_nt: TGTGCCAGCAGCTTACGGGGACAGACTAGCAATCAGCCCCAGCATTTT; cdr3_aa: CASSLRGQTSNQPQHF
j_call: TRBJ2-7; d_call: TRBD2; v_call: TRBV9; clone_size: few; cdr3_nt: TGTGCCAGCAGCGTCGGGCCAGGGAGGGTGAACGAGCAGTACTTC; cdr3_aa: CASSVGPGRVNEQYF
j_call: TRBJ2-7; d_call: -; v_call: TRBV7-2; clone_size: -; cdr3_nt: TGTGCCAGCAGCCTGAGCCCCATTTTTTCCTACGAGCAGTACTTC; cdr3_aa: CASSLSPIFSYEQYF
j_call: TRBJ1-1; d_call: -; v_call: TRBV6-6; clone_size: -; cdr3_nt: TGTGCCAGCAACATAGGGGGGGGCACTGAAGCTTTCTTT; cdr3_aa: CASNIGGGTEAFF
j_call: TRBJ2-7; d_call: -; v_call: TRBV7-9; clone_size: few; cdr3_nt: TGTGCCAGCAGCTTAGCGGGAGGCTACGAGCAGTACTTC; cdr3_aa: CASSLAGGYEQYF
j_call: TRBJ2-7; d_call: -; v_call: TRBV21-1; clone_size: -; cdr3_nt: TGTGCCAGCAGCAAATTGGCGGGCTACGAGCAGTACTTC; cdr3_aa: CASSKLAGYEQYF
j_call: TRBJ2-3; d_call: TRBD2; v_call: TRBV5-1; clone_size: -; cdr3_nt: TGCGCCAGCAGCTTGAGCGGGGGCACAGATACGCAGTATTTT; cdr3_aa: CASSLSGGTDTQYF
j_call: TRBJ1-5; d_call: -; v_call: TRBV27; clone_size: -; cdr3_nt: TGTGCCAGCAGTGGCGGGCCCGGTCGGCCCCAGCATTTT; cdr3_aa: CASSGGPGRPQHF
j_call: TRBJ1-2; d_call: -; v_call: TRBV7-2; clone_size: -; cdr3_nt: TGTGCCAGCAGCTTACGGGGGGACACCTTC; cdr3_aa: CASSLRGDTF
j_call: TRBJ1-1; d_call: TRBD1; v_call: TRBV15; clone_size: -; cdr3_nt: TGTGCCACCAGCAGAAACAGGGGGCAGACTGAAGCTTTCTTT; cdr3_aa: CATSRNRGQTEAFF
j_call: TRBJ1-1; d_call: -; v_call: TRBV19; clone_size: -; cdr3_nt: TGTGCCAGTAGTCCCTCCCCACAGGGTAACGCTGAAGCTTTCTTT; cdr3_aa: CASSPSPQGNAEAFF
j_call: TRBJ1-1; d_call: -; v_call: TRBV12-3/TRBV12-4; clone_size: -; cdr3_nt: TGTGCCAGCAGTGTCTCGGAGGACACTGAAGCTTTCTTT; cdr3_aa: CASSVSEDTEAFF